This is a list of T cell receptor beta chains from one sample in a study of cytotoxic CD8 clonotypes in ibrutinib-treated CLL. The protocol was immunoSEQ multiplex PCR, while the TCRdb copy is restricted to in-frame clones and leaves out a portion. The repertoire holds 6,000 to 8,500 clones, with more than 60% as singletons. The sequences come from PBMCs, collected before ibrutinib treatment. These receptors originate from a human donor with chronic lymphocytic leukemia. CDR3s include the opening cysteine and the closing phenylalanine or tryptophan. D genes are given only for firm matches. Clone size is not always given. Where it is, it says once, few, many or a class for expanded clones.

TRBV2	NA	NA	TRBJ1-5	CASSGPRGLNQPQHF
TRBV11-3	NA	NA	TRBJ2-7	CASSSGGPGYEQYF
TRBV18	NA	NA	TRBJ1-1	CASSPPMVGNTEAFF
TRBV14	TRBD1	few	TRBJ1-2	CASSQGQGIGYGYTF
TRBV19	NA	NA	TRBJ2-5	CASSIIGETQYF
TRBV7-2	NA	NA	TRBJ1-6	CASSSSNNSPLHF
TRBV19	NA	few	TRBJ1-5	CASQSNSNQPQHF
TRBV18	TRBD1	few	TRBJ2-6	CASSPRQGPGGANVLTF
TRBV7-3	NA	NA	TRBJ2-1	CASSRTPGTTNNEQFF
TRBV4-2	TRBD2	NA	TRBJ2-1	CASSQGSGGHNEQFF
TRBV5-1	NA	NA	TRBJ1-1	CASSVGVWDPENTEAFF
TRBV6-5	TRBD1	NA	TRBJ1-1	CASTRTGESQMWLF
TRBV5-4	TRBD1	NA	TRBJ2-7	CASSSGQALGYEQCF
TRBV28	NA	NA	TRBJ2-3	CASRDTTIRADTQYF
TRBV19	NA	NA	TRBJ1-1	CASSIEAGVSEAFF
TRBV10-3	NA	once	TRBJ1-1	CAITTGTLSEAFF
TRBV7-2	TRBD2	NA	TRBJ2-5	CASSPGGRETQYF
TRBV7-9	NA	NA	TRBJ2-3	CASSGPGSPNTDTQYF
TRBV6-5	TRBD2	NA	TRBJ2-3	CASRRLAGEHTQYF
TRBV28	TRBD1	few	TRBJ1-2	CASSRSGTGVNYGYTF
TRBV29-1	NA	NA	TRBJ2-3	CSVIGDGGTSTDTQYF
TRBV18	NA	NA	TRBJ2-1	CASSPSYNEQFF
TRBV7-9	NA	NA	TRBJ1-5	CASSSDWVGQPQHF
TRBV7-9	NA	NA	TRBJ1-2	CASGEQGSPAIGGYTF
TRBV19	TRBD2	NA	TRBJ2-7	CASSSPGLAGTYEQYF
TRBV11-3	TRBD2	NA	TRBJ2-1	CASSRDGGANNEQFF
TRBV7-2	NA	NA	TRBJ2-3	CASSLVPDTGTDTQYF
TRBV7-9	TRBD2	NA	TRBJ2-2	CAIPTSAPSNTGELFF
TRBV7-9	TRBD1	NA	TRBJ2-1	CASTGTGYNEQFF
TRBV11-2	NA	once	TRBJ1-1	CASSDALNTEAFF
TRBV7-9	TRBD1	NA	TRBJ2-1	CASSSYRGRKNEQFF
TRBV21-1	NA	NA	TRBJ1-2	CASAVGTAHKRRGGYTF
TRBV7-2	TRBD1	NA	TRBJ1-5	CASSLDGDRGWGQPQHF
TRBV6-1	NA	NA	TRBJ2-1	CASSVQSSYNEQFF
TRBV7-9	NA	NA	TRBJ2-4	CASSLAVWDIQYF
TRBV27	NA	NA	TRBJ2-7	CASSFKSMVPYEQYF
TRBV11-3	TRBD1	NA	TRBJ2-3	CASSPGQGANLITDTQYF
TRBV21-1	NA	NA	TRBJ1-2	CASNMTENYGYTF
TRBV6-1	NA	NA	TRBJ1-5	CASSVEGGAQPQHF
TRBV6-5	NA	NA	TRBJ2-3	CASSSTDTQYF
TRBV15	NA	NA	TRBJ1-5	CATSRVSSSGNQPQHF
TRBV6-6	NA	few	TRBJ1-5	CASSYSSSRKSQPQHF
TRBV4-2	TRBD1	NA	TRBJ2-2	CASSQWTGGTGELFF
TRBV2	NA	NA	TRBJ2-6	CASSGPSGANVLTF
TRBV7-3	TRBD2	NA	TRBJ2-1	CASSLTGTSGRASNEQFF
TRBV5-1	TRBD2	once	TRBJ2-3	CASSSGRVTDTQYF
TRBV5-4	NA	NA	TRBJ1-2	CASSPRTGFTYGYTF
TRBV28	TRBD1	NA	TRBJ1-5	CASRSGTGATAEPQHF
TRBV7-6	NA	NA	TRBJ1-5	CASSLGGFSNQPQHF
TRBV28	NA	NA	TRBJ2-6	CASTRALPAGANVLTF
TRBV4-2	NA	NA	TRBJ2-7	CASSHGGPYEQYF